These 9 T cell receptor beta chains were all obtained from the same sample, sequenced in a study of T cells in Graves' hyperthyroidism and ophthalmopathy. The TCR beta CDR3 regions underwent amplification using RNA transcripts as the source. First-round RT-PCR of the TCR CDR3 relied on the HTBI primer set. In TCRdb, the multiplex PCR reads were re-called with MiXCR into one record per CDR3 protein. The table lists about 480,000 distinct CDR3 sequences, approximately 14% of them singletons. Sequencing was performed on blood. The receptors were gathered from a woman under 30 with Graves' hyperthyroidism.

This clonotype was seen many times. The chain employs TRBV6-1 and TRBJ2-7; 10 bases are shared with TRBD1. J gave up 3 bases and V 6 bases, and 11 bases lay outside the gene matches. Germline V CDR1 and CDR2: MNHNS, SASEGT. The CDR3 consists of 16 residues. The CDR3 DNA reads TGTGCCAGCAGACCAACCTCGACAGGGGGCCTCTACGAGCAGTACTTC. Residues: CASRPTSTGGLYEQYF.

In this sample, this clonotype turned up a few times. The chain carries TRBV19 and TRBJ1-5, with a possible D match to TRBD1 (6 bases). With 1 base removed from V and 2 bases from J, the gap between germline ends came to 6 bases. The germline V gene encodes CDR1 LNHDA and CDR2 SQIVND (reference sequence). The CDR3 is made up of 14 amino acids. This chain's CDR3 is CASSIGTGNQPQHF. CDR3 nucleotides: TGTGCCAGTAGTATAGGGACAGGCAATCAGCCCCAGCATTTT.

The chain combines TRBV27 with TRBJ2-3; the D is unclear. CDR3 length: 17 residues. V lost 0 bases to trimming and J lost 0 bases, with 13 bases between them. The germline V gene encodes CDR1 MNHEY and CDR2 SMNVEV (reference sequence). CDR3 residues: CASSLSIGETSTDTQYF. In DNA, the CDR3 is TGTGCCAGCAGTTTATCGATAGGAGAAACTAGCACAGATACGCAGTATTTT.

J is TRBJ2-7 and V is TRBV6-2 or TRBV6-3; D gene unclear. Trimming pared 6 bases from V and 1 base from J, leaving 13 bases between. From germline, CDR1 is MNHEY and CDR2 SVGEGT. The CDR3 covers 14 residues. The CDR3 coding sequence is TGTGCCAGCAGCTCCAGTCCCCTATCCTACGAGCAGTACTTC. It yields the protein CASSSSPLSYEQYF.

The sample holds a few counts of this clonotype. The chain carries TRBV6-2 or TRBV6-3 and TRBJ1-5, with 8 bases aligning to TRBD1. Trimming at V came to 6 bases and at J to 6 bases, leaving 10 bases not matched to a gene. The CDR3 has 15 amino acids. The V gene's germline CDR1 is MNHEY and CDR2 SVGEGT. The CDR3 DNA follows: TGTGCCAGCAGCCTAGAGGACAGGGTCGGTCAGCCCCAGCATTTT. This codes for CASSLEDRVGQPQHF.

This clonotype was counted many times. The gene calls are TRBV11-2 and TRBJ2-1; no definite D call. Trimming removed 5 bases at V and 5 bases at J, with 7 bases between. CDR1 is SGHAT and CDR2 is FQNNGV in the germline V gene. The CDR3 is 12 amino acids. The CDR3 coding sequence is TGTGCCAGCAGCCTCCTGAACAATGAGCAGTTCTTC. Protein product: CASSLLNNEQFF.

The CDR3 nucleotides are TGTGCCAGCAGCTTCTTAGCGGGAGGGCCGAAGTTCGAGCAGTACTTC. It is translated as CASSFLAGGPKFEQYF. The chain uses TRBV7-2 and TRBJ2-7; 11 positions match TRBD2. The CDR3 covers 16 residues. Germline loops: CDR1 SGHTA, CDR2 FQGNSA. J was trimmed by 6 bases and V by 3 bases; bases with no gene match: 10. Full variable domain (missing parts from reference TRBV7-2 and TRBJ2-7): GAGVSQSPSNKVTEKGKDVELRCDPISGHTALYWYRQSLGQGLEFLIYFQGNSAPDKSGLPSDRFSAERTGGSVSTLTIQRTQQEDSAVYLCASSFLAGGPKFEQYFGPGTRLTVT.

V usage is TRBV25-1 and J usage is TRBJ2-2; the D is unclear. The germline V gene encodes CDR1 MGHDK and CDR2 SYGVNS. The V end was cut by 7 bases, the J end by 5 bases, with 11 bases between. The CDR3 has 13 residues. This CDR3 is CASMSGETGELFF. The CDR3, as DNA: TGTGCCAGCATGAGTGGCGAGACCGGGGAGCTGTTTTTT. Based on the CDR3 plus reference TRBV25-1 and TRBJ2-2, the full variable domain is EADIYQTPRYLVIGTGKKITLECSQTMGHDKMYWYQQDPGMELHLIHYSYGVNSTEKGDLSSESTVSRIRTEHFPLTLESARPSHTSQYLCASMSGETGELFFGEGSRLTVL.

Note on this clonotype: An end of the junction differs from the germline gene, which may be a read error. V and J are TRBV20-1 and TRBJ2-1; no reliable D call. The CDR3 runs 15 residues. Germline values: CDR1 DFQATT, CDR2 SNEGSKA (reference sequence). The CDR3 bases are TGCAGTGCTAGAAAGGCCATCAGCTCCTACCATGAGCAGTTCTTC. Its protein product is CSARKAISSYHEQFF.